These 12 T cell receptor beta chains originate from one sample sequenced in a study of blood T cell repertoires in COVID-19. Sequenced by immunoSEQ multiplex PCR; TCRdb stores in-frame clones only, minus some. Of around 400,000 clones listed, more than 80% are singletons. Sequencing input: peripheral blood. The source of these receptors is a man aged 35 to 55 with acute or convalescent COVID-19.

The chain joins TRBV19 to TRBJ2-1; 15 bases match TRBD2. With V trimmed by 8 bases and J by 6 bases, 5 bases remained unmatched. The germline V gene has CDR1 LNHDA and CDR2 SQIVND (reference sequence). CDR3 length: 15 residues. The CDR3 region has the DNA TGTGCCAGTGCCGGGACTAGCGGGAGGTTCAATGAGCAGTTCTTC. Translation gives CASAGTSGRFNEQFF.

This chain uses TRBV10-2 with TRBJ2-7; D is ambiguous. This CDR3 has 15 amino acids. Trimming removed 7 bases from V and 4 bases from J, with 20 bases in between. The germline CDR1 and CDR2 sequences are WSHSY and SAAADI. In nucleotides, the CDR3 is TGCGCCAGCAAAGAAGATCCTCAAACTCAATACGAGCAGTACTTC. This encodes CASKEDPQTQYEQYF.

This chain connects TRBV29-1 to TRBJ2-1; 11 bases are a match to TRBD2. The CDR3 is 14 residues long. V gave up 7 bases and J gave up 2 bases; unmatched junction bases: 4. CDR1 SQVTM and CDR2 ANQGSEA come from the germline V gene. The CDR3 is CSAGTSGPYNEQFF. DNA of the CDR3: TGCAGCGCCGGGACTAGCGGACCCTACAATGAGCAGTTCTTC.

This clone was detected once. This chain uses TRBV6-2 or TRBV6-3 with TRBJ2-3; the match to TRBD2 covers 9 bases. After removal of 4 bases from V and 2 bases from J, the junction contained 10 bases not matched to a gene. This CDR3 region has 17 residues. Germline V gene lookup returns CDR1 MNHEY and CDR2 SVGEGT. CDR3 sequence reads: CASSWLLAGIITDTQYF. The DNA for the CDR3 is TGTGCCAGCAGTTGGCTTCTAGCGGGGATTATCACAGATACGCAGTATTTT.

This clone was observed once. This chain joins TRBV27 and TRBJ1-2, with 10 bases matching TRBD1. CDR3 size: 18 residues. The V gene end was trimmed by 5 bases and the J gene end by 8 bases; junction bases not matched to a gene: 20. CDR1 and CDR2 from the germline V gene are MNHEY and SMNVEV (reference sequence). CDR3 sequence reads: CASSMRPGQGGSYDGYTF. The CDR3 DNA follows: TGTGCCAGCAGTATGAGACCCGGACAGGGGGGATCCTATGACGGCTACACCTTC.

The rearrangement joins TRBV4-2 to TRBJ1-4; no reliable D call. The CDR3 is made up of 12 amino acids. The germline V gene has CDR1 LGHNA and CDR2 YNFKEQ. V lost 1 base and J 8 bases, leaving 5 bases between the germline ends. The CDR3 DNA follows: TGTGCCAGCAGCCAAGTGGAGGAAAAACTGTTTTTT. Protein product: CASSQVEEKLFF.

V is TRBV19 and J is TRBJ1-2, with D perhaps TRBD1 (5 bases). Germline loops: CDR1 LNHDA, CDR2 SQIVND (reference sequence). The CDR3 is 15 amino acids. The V gene lost 3 bases and the J gene lost 4 bases, with 15 bases spanning the gap. The CDR3 DNA is TGTGCCAGTAGTATGAATCCCAGGGATAGCTATGGCTACACCTTC. The encoded protein is CASSMNPRDSYGYTF.

The chain is built from TRBV14 and TRBJ2-1; maybe TRBD1 (6 bases). The CDR3 is made up of 15 amino acids. Germline-derived CDR1 and CDR2 are SGHDN and FVKESK. V lost 0 bases and J 3 bases, leaving 9 bases between the germline ends. CDR3 protein: CASSQEVRGYNEQFF. CDR3 nucleotides: TGTGCCAGCAGCCAAGAAGTCAGGGGCTACAATGAGCAGTTCTTC.

The rearrangement uses TRBV3-1 (or the pseudogene TRBV3-2) and TRBJ1-1, with D unresolved. V lost 2 bases and J 2 bases, leaving 6 bases between the germline ends. Germline CDR1 reads LGHDT; CDR2 reads YNNKEL (reference sequence). The CDR3 totals 13 residues. This CDR3 is CASSQTDNTEAFF. CDR3 in DNA: TGTGCCAGCAGCCAAACAGATAACACTGAAGCTTTCTTT.

This clone was counted once. The chain joins TRBV28 to TRBJ2-2, with a tentative D call TRBD2 (5 bases). CDR1 is MDHEN, CDR2 SYDVKM, per germline. The CDR3 is made up of 14 amino acids. V was cut by 5 bases and J by 5 bases, with 12 bases left in between. The DNA for the CDR3 is TGTGCCAGCAGTGGGGAGTGGGTGACCGGGGAGCTGTTTTTT. Protein product: CASSGEWVTGELFF.

The rearrangement links TRBV7-3 to TRBJ2-1; possibly TRBD1 for D (6 bases). The length of the CDR3 is 14 residues. The V and J ends lost 1 base and 4 bases respectively, with 8 bases between them. Per the germline V gene, CDR1 is SGHTA and CDR2 is FQGTGA. CDR3 sequence (DNA): TGTGCCAGCAGCTTAAACAGGGAGTACAATGAGCAGTTCTTC. It codes for CASSLNREYNEQFF. Drawing the rest from reference TRBV7-3 and TRBJ2-1, the complete variable domain is GAGVSQTPSNKVTEKGKYVELRCDPISGHTALYWYRQSLGQGPEFLIYFQGTGAADDSGLPNDRFFAVRPEGSVSTLKIQRTERGDSAVYLCASSLNREYNEQFFGPGTRLTVL.

The CDR3 spells CASSQEGVKLFF. The CDR3 coding sequence is TGTGCCAGCAGCCAAGAAGGAGTAAAACTGTTTTTT. V is TRBV3-1 (or the pseudogene TRBV3-2) and J is TRBJ1-4; D is uncertain. Germline CDR1 LGHDT, CDR2 YNNKEL (reference sequence). CDR3 length equals 12 residues. Trimming shortened V by 0 bases and J by 10 bases, and 6 bases separated the two germline ends.